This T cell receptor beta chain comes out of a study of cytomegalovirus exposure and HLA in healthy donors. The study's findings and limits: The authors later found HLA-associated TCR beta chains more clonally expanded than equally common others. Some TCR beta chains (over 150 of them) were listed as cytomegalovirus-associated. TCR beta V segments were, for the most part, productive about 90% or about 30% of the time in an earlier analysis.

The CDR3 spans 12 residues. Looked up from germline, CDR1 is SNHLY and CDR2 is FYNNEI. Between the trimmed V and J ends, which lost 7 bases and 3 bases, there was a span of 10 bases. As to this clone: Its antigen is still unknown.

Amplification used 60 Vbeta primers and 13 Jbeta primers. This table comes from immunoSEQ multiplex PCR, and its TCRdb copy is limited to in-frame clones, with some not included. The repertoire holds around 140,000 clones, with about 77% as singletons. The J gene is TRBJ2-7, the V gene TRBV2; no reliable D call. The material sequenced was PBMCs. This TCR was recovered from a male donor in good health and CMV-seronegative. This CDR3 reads CASKITSYEQYF. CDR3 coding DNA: TGTGCCAGCAAAATTACAAGCTACGAGCAGTACTTC.